This TCR beta chain appears in the sequencing data of a study of human T cells and chemical hapten exposure. Overall study context: Slight volume differences across pooled libraries mainly accounted for varying per-sample TCR yields.

Germline CDR1 is MGHRA and CDR2 is YSYEKL. The length of the CDR3 is 16 residues. The germline V and J ends were trimmed by 3 bases and 0 bases, with 12 bases remaining between them. Study observations and caveats: TCRs exceeding a frequency of 1 in 1000 stayed unchanged under DPC sensitization.

Someone pulled total RNA out of unfractionated whole blood. To note about this clonotype: Its antigen is not identified.

Original processing methods: A typical sample had roughly 96,000 TCRs, with about 23,224 to 700,000 overall. MiXCR, applied by TCRdb to the 5' RACE reads, yields one record per CDR3 protein. The V and J calls were not made by the authors but by TCRdb's processing. The sample has roughly 110,000 distinct CDR3 sequences, approximately 19% seen once. The sequence derives from a human donor in good health. This chain uses TRBV4-1 with TRBJ1-5; D remains unclear. The CDR3 reads CASSHIAWDSNQPQHF. The CDR3 DNA follows: TGCGCCAGCAGCCATATAGCGTGGGATAGCAATCAGCCCCAGCATTTT.